The present TCR beta chain was sequenced within a study of PD-1 blockade in mismatch repair-deficient tumors. Using immunoSEQ multiplex PCR, the repertoire was profiled, and TCRdb retains in-frame clones only, with some absent. Among under 150,000 clones, about 88% were seen once, and the ten largest hold roughly 10%. CDR1 and CDR2 from the germline V gene are SGHTA and FQGNSA. The CDR3 loop spans 15 amino acids. Trimming removed 1 base at V and 1 base at J, with 8 bases between. The chain links TRBV7-2 to TRBJ1-5; D remains ambiguous. The sequence came from an adult with mismatch repair-deficient cancer. The sample in question was peripheral blood, obtained approximately 72 weeks after starting pembrolizumab. In DNA, the CDR3 is TGTGCCAGCAGCTTAGTTGGCACCAGCAATCAGCCCCAGCATTTT. It translates to CASSLVGTSNQPQHF. Drawing the rest from reference TRBV7-2 and TRBJ1-5, the complete variable domain is GAGVSQSPSNKVTEKGKDVELRCDPISGHTALYWYRQSLGQGLEFLIYFQGNSAPDKSGLPSDRFSAERTGGSVSTLTIQRTQQEDSAVYLCASSLVGTSNQPQHFGDGTRLSIL.